These 2 T cell receptor beta chains came from one sample sequenced in a study of blood T cell repertoires in COVID-19. The repertoire was sequenced with immunoSEQ multiplex PCR; TCRdb's copy has only in-frame clones and lacks some. The data show around 700,000 clones, about nine tenths seen once. The sample was peripheral blood. The receptors stem from a woman younger than 35 with acute or convalescent COVID-19.

On this clone itself: This CDR3 is also generated by other DNA sequences in the sample. The chain carries TRBV9 and TRBJ1-2; D uncertain. The CDR3 spans 11 residues. The germline V gene encodes CDR1 SGDLS and CDR2 YYNGEE. Between the trimmed V and J ends, which lost 0 bases and 6 bases, there was a span of 3 bases. Here the CDR3 DNA reads TGTGCCAGCAGCGTAGGGCATGGCTACACCTTC. Its translation is CASSVGHGYTF.

This clone was detected once. CDR3 bases: TGTGCCAGTAGTATGGAGCGACAGGGGGCGAACTATGGCTACACCTTC. Translated: CASSMERQGANYGYTF. The J gene is TRBJ1-2, the V gene TRBV19, with 10 bases identical to TRBD1. The ends lost 3 bases at V and 2 bases at J; junction bases unmatched: 6. This CDR3 has 16 amino acids. The germline V gene has CDR1 LNHDA and CDR2 SQIVND (reference sequence).